One sample yielded the 7 T cell receptor beta chains listed below, sequenced in a study of beta chain features in type 1 diabetes. Whole-study results and caveats: Patients with Type 1 diabetes showed moderately but significantly shorter TCRB CDR3s in all four CD4+ subsets.

No antigen is known for these receptors. Investigators reverse transcribed all isolated RNA, so they sequenced expressed TCRB transcripts. Measured with immunoSEQ multiplex PCR; TCRdb has only the in-frame clones, and not every one. The sample gives about 340,000 clones, roughly 13% of which show up once; over 0.014% is in the top ten. The sample taken for sequencing was naive CD4+ T cells from blood. The source is a woman aged 18-30 years with type 1 diabetes.

This clone was observed a handful of times. This chain uses TRBV19 with TRBJ2-1, with TRBD2 as a possible D gene (6 bases). This CDR3 is built from 12 residues. V lost 8 bases, J lost 8 bases, and 13 bases lay in between. The germline V gene encodes CDR1 LNHDA and CDR2 SQIVND (reference sequence). CDR3 protein: CASQLAPDEQFF. CDR3 bases: TGTGCCAGTCAGCTAGCGCCCGATGAGCAGTTCTTC.

This clone has just a few counts. V gene TRBV5-1 combines with J gene TRBJ1-5; 8 bases map to TRBD1. The germline V gene encodes CDR1 SGHRS and CDR2 YFSETQ. The CDR3 spans 14 residues. V lost 4 bases, J lost 6 bases, and 6 bases stayed unmatched. The CDR3 region is CASSDGQGSQPQHF. The CDR3 nucleotides are TGCGCCAGCAGCGATGGACAGGGAAGTCAGCCCCAGCATTTT.

The sample holds a few counts of this clone. The chain employs TRBV7-7 and TRBJ2-7, with 7 bases aligning to TRBD2. There are 13 residues in the CDR3. Per the germline V gene, CDR1 is SSHAT and CDR2 is FNYEAQ (reference sequence). V shed 1 base, J shed 6 bases, and the junction held 3 bases outside the gene matches. CDR3 loop: CASSLVPGGEQYV. DNA for the CDR3: TGTGCCAGCAGCTTAGTCCCGGGAGGCGAGCAGTACGTC.

The CDR3 DNA reads as TGTGCCAGCAGCTTAAAGTTAGGGGGCAGTGGCTGGGCCAACGTCCTGACTTTC. Amino acids: CASSLKLGGSGWANVLTF. The V gene is TRBV7-2, the J gene TRBJ2-6; TRBD1 matches 7 bases. The germline V gene has CDR1 SGHTA and CDR2 FQGNSA. This CDR3 comprises 18 residues. V lost 2 bases to trimming and J lost 5 bases; unmatched junction nucleotides: 12.

The sample holds a few counts of this clone. CDR3 bases: TGTGCCAGCTTATACTCCCTGCGCAAGCAAGAGACCCAGTACTTC. Residues: CASLYSLRKQETQYF. V and J are TRBV18 and TRBJ2-5; D uncertain. V lost 7 bases and J lost 2, with 17 bases in between. This CDR3 region has 15 residues. Per the germline V gene, CDR1 is KGHSH and CDR2 is LQKENI.

The V gene is TRBV15, the J gene TRBJ2-1; 16 bases map to TRBD2. Germline lookup yields CDR1 LNHNV and CDR2 YYDKDF (reference sequence). The V gene end was trimmed by 3 bases and the J gene end by 14 bases; junction bases not matched to a gene: 4. This CDR3 contains 14 residues. As DNA, the CDR3 is TGTGCCACCAGCAGCGGGACTAGCGGGAGGGAAGAGTTCTTC. As protein: CATSSGTSGREEFF.

There are a few counts of this clone. V is TRBV30 and J is TRBJ2-7, with D possibly matching TRBD1 (5 bases). The CDR3 has 13 amino acids. Germline assignment: CDR1 GTSNPN and CDR2 SVGIG (reference sequence). The V gene lost 7 bases and the J gene lost 1 base, with 14 bases spanning the gap. The DNA of the CDR3 is TGTGCCTACGACAGAGGTTGGTCCTACGAGCAGTACTTC. Encoded protein: CAYDRGWSYEQYF.